This passage covers 18 T cell receptor beta chains from one sample sequenced in a study of T-cell reconstitution after alpha-beta-depleted transplantation in children. Construction of the TCRbeta library involved unique molecular identifiers. Via MiXCR, TCRdb re-called the PCR reads, giving one row per CDR3 protein. The sample has around 380,000 distinct CDR3 sequences; about a tenth are singletons. The material was PBMCs from the stem cell graft donor, obtained from the stem cell graft. The receptors stem from a human donor who donated a stem cell graft to a child with acute myeloid leukemia.

This clonotype was recorded a few times. The rearrangement joins TRBV5-1 to TRBJ2-2; TRBD1 agrees at 7 bases. CDR1 and CDR2 (germline): SGHRS, YFSETQ. The ends lost 4 bases at V and 6 bases at J; junction bases unmatched: 9. The CDR3 spans 15 residues. CDR3 protein: CASSPSTGPPGELFF. CDR3 bases: TGCGCCAGCAGCCCATCGACAGGGCCCCCCGGGGAGCTGTTTTTT.

V usage is TRBV27 and J usage is TRBJ2-1; perhaps TRBD1 as D (5 bases). The ends were cut back, 6 bases at V and 13 bases at J, with 19 bases in the middle. Germline assignment: CDR1 MNHEY and CDR2 SMNVEV (reference sequence). The CDR3 runs 13 residues. The CDR3 here is CASSLIAGSSQFF. As DNA, the CDR3 is TGTGCCAGCAGCCTCATTGCAGGGTCTTCTCAGTTCTTC.

This chain uses TRBV7-2 with TRBJ2-3; 7 bases line up with TRBD2. Looked up from germline, CDR1 is SGHTA and CDR2 is FQGNSA. The length of the CDR3 is 16 residues. The ends lost 5 bases at V and 0 bases at J; junction bases unmatched: 8. Written as DNA, the CDR3 is TGTGCCAGCAGCAGACGATTAGCGGGTAGCACAGATACGCAGTATTTT. Its protein is CASSRRLAGSTDTQYF.

The V call is TRBV6-1, the J call TRBJ2-3; 9 bases map to TRBD2. Losses at the gene ends were 5 bases for V and 4 bases for J; bases not matched to a gene: 7. Germline loops: CDR1 MNHNS, CDR2 SASEGT. This CDR3 is 15 amino acids long. The CDR3, as DNA: TGTGCCAGCAGTCGCGGGGGGGCCAGCGCAGATACGCAGTATTTT. This encodes CASSRGGASADTQYF.

This clonotype appeared a few times. The chain employs TRBV3-1 and TRBJ2-3; maybe TRBD2 (5 bases). V lost 0 bases, J lost 8 bases, and 15 bases lay in between. This CDR3 comprises 15 residues. Germline CDR1 LGHDT, CDR2 YNNKEL (reference sequence). In nucleotides, the CDR3 is TGTGCCAGCAGCCAAGAACGGAGGAAGGGTTCTACGCAGTATTTT. Amino acid sequence: CASSQERRKGSTQYF.

The chain has TRBV7-2 and TRBJ2-5; D perhaps matches TRBD2 (5 bases). The V end was cut by 2 bases, the J end by 5 bases, with 15 bases between. Germline V gene lookup returns CDR1 SGHTA and CDR2 FQGNSA. The CDR3 has 15 residues. CDR3 bases: TGTGCCAGCAGCTTAAATGGAGTAGGCGGGGAGACCCAGTACTTC. Encoded protein: CASSLNGVGGETQYF.

This clonotype has at least ten counts. The chain couples TRBV5-5 to TRBJ2-7; 7 bases line up with TRBD1. Losses at the gene ends were 1 base for V and 3 bases for J; bases not matched to a gene: 7. Germline CDR1 SGHKS, CDR2 YYEKEE (reference sequence). This CDR3 is 15 amino acids long. The CDR3 sequence: CASSLHTGEIYEQYF. The CDR3 DNA sequence: TGTGCCAGCAGCTTGCACACAGGGGAAATCTACGAGCAGTACTTC. The variable domain in full, completed from reference TRBV5-5 and TRBJ2-7, reads DAGVTQSPTHLIKTRGQQVTLRCSPISGHKSVSWYQQVLGQGPQFIFQYYEKEERGRGNFPDRFSARQFPNYSSELNVNALLLGDSALYLCASSLHTGEIYEQYFGPGTRLTVT.

This clonotype appeared a few times. This chain connects TRBV6-5 to TRBJ2-6; weak D call: TRBD1 (6 bases). Germline CDR1 reads MNHEY; CDR2 reads SVGAGI. The ends were cut back, 4 bases at V and 2 bases at J, with 18 bases in the middle. The CDR3 is 18 amino acids. The CDR3 is CASSSVWTVITGANVLTF. CDR3 coding DNA: TGTGCCAGCAGTTCGGTTTGGACAGTGATAACTGGGGCCAACGTCCTGACTTTC.

The sample holds many counts of this clonotype. This chain uses TRBV20-1 with TRBJ1-1; the D is unclear. Between the trimmed V and J ends, which lost 4 bases and 4 bases, there was a span of 22 bases. This CDR3 is 16 amino acids long. Germline V gene sequence: CDR1 DFQATT, CDR2 SNEGSKA (reference sequence). CDR3 DNA sequence: TGCAGTGCTACCCCAGTTCAGAGGGAGTGGGGCACTGAAGCTTTCTTT. It encodes CSATPVQREWGTEAFF.

This clonotype was observed a handful of times. This chain joins TRBV4-3 and TRBJ2-1; TRBD2 matches at 8 bases. From germline, CDR1 is LGHNA and CDR2 YSLEER. The V gene end was trimmed by 3 bases and the J gene end by 8 bases; junction bases not matched to a gene: 6. The length of the CDR3 is 14 residues. The CDR3 loop reads CASSQGLEGHEQFF. The CDR3 DNA sequence: TGCGCCAGCAGCCAGGGACTAGAGGGCCATGAGCAGTTCTTC.

In its sample, this clonotype was seen a few times. The chain links TRBV5-1 to TRBJ1-4, with D uncertain. Germline assignment: CDR1 SGHRS and CDR2 YFSETQ. This CDR3 contains 16 residues. Deletions cut 4 bases from V and 8 bases from J, with 21 bases between. The CDR3 DNA reads as TGCGCCAGCAGCCCCGAGGTGGCATCACCAGAGGAAAAACTGTTTTTT. Its translation is CASSPEVASPEEKLFF.

In its sample, this clonotype was seen a few times. V and J are TRBV20-1 and TRBJ2-2, with unresolved D. The germline CDR1 and CDR2 sequences are DFQATT and SNEGSKA (reference sequence). The CDR3 spans 13 residues. The V end lost 0 bases, the J end lost 2 bases, and 4 bases lay between the germline ends. Here the CDR3 reads CSAREVNTGELFF. The CDR3 nucleotides read TGCAGTGCTAGAGAAGTAAACACCGGGGAGCTGTTTTTT.

This chain links TRBV9 with TRBJ1-3; no definite D call. The CDR3 loop spans 15 amino acids. CDR1 SGDLS and CDR2 YYNGEE come from the germline V gene. The ends were cut back, 4 bases at V and 7 bases at J, with 18 bases in the middle. The DNA for the CDR3 is TGTGCCAGCAGCCCCCACTATCTGGCGGCGAACACCATATATTTT. Encoded protein: CASSPHYLAANTIYF.

Notes on this clonotype: A read error may account for a junction end that differs from germline. The chain joins TRBV19 to TRBJ2-1, with D perhaps matching TRBD2 (5 bases). CDR3 length: 11 amino acids. Per the germline V gene, CDR1 is LNHDA and CDR2 is SQIVND (reference sequence). In DNA, the CDR3 is TGTGCCAGTAGTAATCGGCGGGCGCAGGTCTTC. It translates to CASSNRRAQVF.

The rearrangement joins TRBV19 to TRBJ2-3; D not certain. Germline V gene sequence: CDR1 LNHDA, CDR2 SQIVND (reference sequence). This CDR3 has 15 residues. Deletions cut 5 bases from V and 0 bases from J, with 12 bases between. CDR3 bases: TGTGCCAGTAGTGGGTGGCGAACTAGCACAGATACGCAGTATTTT. Its protein product is CASSGWRTSTDTQYF.

This clonotype was seen at least ten times. V usage is TRBV12-5 and J usage is TRBJ1-2; no definite D call. Deletions cut 6 bases from V and 6 bases from J, with 14 bases between. The CDR3 runs 13 residues. Germline CDR1 is LGHNT and CDR2 is FRNRAP. The DNA of the CDR3 is TGTGCTAGTGGACGGGTGATCTGGGATGGCTACACCTTC. The encoded protein is CASGRVIWDGYTF.

This clonotype was counted only a few times. This chain joins TRBV12-3 or TRBV12-4 and TRBJ2-1, with 11 positions matching TRBD2. The CDR3 consists of 14 residues. J gave up 6 bases and V 6 bases, and 4 bases lay outside the gene matches. CDR3 in amino acids: CASRGSGGANEQFF. For the CDR3, the DNA is TGTGCCAGCAGAGGTAGCGGGGGGGCCAATGAGCAGTTCTTC.

This chain links TRBV12-3 or TRBV12-4 with TRBJ2-2; D possibly matches TRBD1 or TRBD2 (5 bases each). Trimming removed 8 bases at V and 0 bases at J, with 16 bases between. There are 16 residues in the CDR3. As DNA, the CDR3 is TGTGCCAGCCCACGGGGCGCAGAAACGAACACCGGGGAGCTGTTTTTT. Translating gives CASPRGAETNTGELFF.